This T cell receptor beta chain came from a study of technical replicates of blood from a few donors. Using immunoSEQ multiplex PCR, the repertoire was profiled, and TCRdb retains in-frame clones only, with some absent. The sample has 65,000 to 85,000 clones, about 93% seen once. Between the trimmed V and J ends, which lost 8 bases and 6 bases, there was a span of 16 bases. Germline assignment: CDR1 SGHNT and CDR2 YENEEA. This CDR3 has 14 amino acids. The genes are TRBV11-3 and TRBJ2-2; tentatively, D is TRBD1 (6 bases). The receptor comes from a human donor in good health. The sequenced sample consisted of T cells isolated from PBMCs. The CDR3 region has the DNA TGTGCCAGCGCCCGAAGGGGGAGATCCGGGGAGCTGTTTTTT. Translated, it gives CASARRGRSGELFF.